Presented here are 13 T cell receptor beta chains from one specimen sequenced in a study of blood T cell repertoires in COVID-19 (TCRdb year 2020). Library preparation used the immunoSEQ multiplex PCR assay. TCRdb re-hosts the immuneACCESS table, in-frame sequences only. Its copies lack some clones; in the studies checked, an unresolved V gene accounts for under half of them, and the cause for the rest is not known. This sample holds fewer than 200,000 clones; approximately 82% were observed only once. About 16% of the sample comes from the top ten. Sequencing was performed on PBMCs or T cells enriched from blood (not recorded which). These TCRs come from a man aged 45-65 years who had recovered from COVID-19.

The DNA of the CDR3 is TGTGCCACCAGCAGAGATCGACAATTGGAGACCCAGTACTTC. Protein product: CATSRDRQLETQYF. The rearrangement links TRBV15 to TRBJ2-5; D call uncertain. The CDR3 runs to 14 residues. Germline V CDR1 and CDR2: LNHNV, YYDKDF (reference sequence). V was cut by 0 bases and J by 5 bases, with 10 bases left in between.

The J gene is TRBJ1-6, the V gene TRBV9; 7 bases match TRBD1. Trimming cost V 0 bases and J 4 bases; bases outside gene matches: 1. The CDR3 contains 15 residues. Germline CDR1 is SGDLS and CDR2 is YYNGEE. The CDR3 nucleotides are TGTGCCAGCAGCGTAGGGACAGGATATAATTCACCCCTCCACTTT. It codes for CASSVGTGYNSPLHF.

In nucleotides, the CDR3 is TGCAGTGCTAGTGCGGACACGAGCTCCTACGAGCAGTACTTC. It translates to CSASADTSSYEQYF. This chain joins TRBV20-1 and TRBJ2-7, with D perhaps TRBD1 (5 bases). The V gene lost 3 bases and the J gene lost 0 bases, with 12 bases spanning the gap. Germline V gene data show CDR1 as DFQATT and CDR2 as SNEGSKA (reference sequence). CDR3 length: 14 residues.

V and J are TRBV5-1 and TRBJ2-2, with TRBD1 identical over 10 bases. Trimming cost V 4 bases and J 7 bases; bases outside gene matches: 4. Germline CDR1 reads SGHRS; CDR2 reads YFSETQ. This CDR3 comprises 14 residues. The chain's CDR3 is CASSVDRGNGELFF. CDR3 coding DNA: TGCGCCAGCAGCGTGGACAGGGGGAACGGGGAGCTGTTTTTT.

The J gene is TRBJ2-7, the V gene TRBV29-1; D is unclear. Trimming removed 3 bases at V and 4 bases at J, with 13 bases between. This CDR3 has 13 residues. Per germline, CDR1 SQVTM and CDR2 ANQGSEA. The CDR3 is CSVEVGSFYEQYF. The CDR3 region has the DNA TGCAGCGTTGAGGTCGGGTCTTTTTACGAGCAGTACTTC.

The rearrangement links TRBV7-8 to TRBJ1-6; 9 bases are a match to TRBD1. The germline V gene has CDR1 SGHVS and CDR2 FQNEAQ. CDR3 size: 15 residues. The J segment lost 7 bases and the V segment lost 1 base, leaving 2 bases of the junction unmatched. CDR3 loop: CASSLDRGRNSPLHF. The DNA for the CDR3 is TGTGCCAGCAGCTTAGACAGGGGGCGGAATTCACCCCTCCACTTT.

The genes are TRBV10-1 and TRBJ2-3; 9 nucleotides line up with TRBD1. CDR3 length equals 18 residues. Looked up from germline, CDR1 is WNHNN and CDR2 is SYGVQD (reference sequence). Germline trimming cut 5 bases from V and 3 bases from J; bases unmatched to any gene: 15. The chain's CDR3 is CASSPHLWDRERTDTQYF. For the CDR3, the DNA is TGCGCCAGCAGTCCTCATTTATGGGACAGGGAAAGGACAGATACGCAGTATTTT.

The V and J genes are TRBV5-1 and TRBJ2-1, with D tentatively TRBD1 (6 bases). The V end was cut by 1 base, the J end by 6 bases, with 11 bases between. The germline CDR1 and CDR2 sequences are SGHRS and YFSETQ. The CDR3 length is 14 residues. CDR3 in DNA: TGCGCCAGCAGCTTGATAGGGGGTCCCAATGAGCAGTTCTTC. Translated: CASSLIGGPNEQFF.

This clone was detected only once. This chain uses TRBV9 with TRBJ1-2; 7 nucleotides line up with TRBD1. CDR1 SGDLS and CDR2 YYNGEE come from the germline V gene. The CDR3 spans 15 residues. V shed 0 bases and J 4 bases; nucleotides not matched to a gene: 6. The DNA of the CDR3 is TGTGCCAGCAGCGTAGTCCCAGGGGGTGGCTATGGCTACACCTTC. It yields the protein CASSVVPGGGYGYTF.

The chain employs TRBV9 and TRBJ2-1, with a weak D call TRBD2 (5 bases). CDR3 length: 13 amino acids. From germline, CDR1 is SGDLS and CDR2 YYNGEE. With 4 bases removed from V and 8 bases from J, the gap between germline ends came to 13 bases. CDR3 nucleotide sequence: TGTGCCAGCAGCCCAGGAGGTGAGGATGAGCAGTTCTTC. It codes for CASSPGGEDEQFF. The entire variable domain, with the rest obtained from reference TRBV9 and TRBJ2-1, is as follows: DSGVTQTPKHLITATGQRVTLRCSPRSGDLSVYWYQQSLDQGLQFLIQYYNGEERAKGNILERFSAQQFPDLHSELNLSSLELGDSALYFCASSPGGEDEQFFGPGTRLTVL.

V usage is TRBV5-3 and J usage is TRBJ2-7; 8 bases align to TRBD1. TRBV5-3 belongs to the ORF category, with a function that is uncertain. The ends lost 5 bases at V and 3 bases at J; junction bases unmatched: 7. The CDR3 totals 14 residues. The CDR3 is CARRGQGHYYEQYF. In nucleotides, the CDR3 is TGTGCCAGAAGAGGACAGGGCCATTACTACGAGCAGTACTTC.

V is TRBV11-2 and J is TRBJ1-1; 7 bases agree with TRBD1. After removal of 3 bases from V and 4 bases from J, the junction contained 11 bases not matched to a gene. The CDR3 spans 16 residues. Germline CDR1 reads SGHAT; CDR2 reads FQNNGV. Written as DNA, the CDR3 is TGTGCCAGCAGCTTGACAGGGTATTTTGGCGTCACTGAAGCTTTCTTT. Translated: CASSLTGYFGVTEAFF.

Written as DNA, the CDR3 is TGCGCCAGCAGCCAAGTTGGTGGAGGATTTCAAGAGACCCAGTACTTC. Amino acid sequence: CASSQVGGGFQETQYF. The gene calls are TRBV4-1 and TRBJ2-5; possibly TRBD2 for D (5 bases). Trimming stripped 1 base from V and 2 bases from J, with 14 bases between. Germline loops: CDR1 MGHRA, CDR2 YSYEKL. The CDR3 runs to 16 residues.